A selection of T cell receptor beta chains follows, all from one sample in a study of siplizumab effects on memory and regulatory T cells. Repertoires were generated with immunoSEQ multiplex PCR, while TCRdb's copy carries only in-frame clones and drops some. The table shows some 53,000 clones, with 95% to 98% occurring only once. Sequences were obtained from naive CD4+ T cells sorted from blood. The receptors were gathered from a human donor in good health. Each CDR3 is given with its conserved first and last residue. A D gene is named only where the DNA matches it firmly. The size field is filled for only some rows; it gives once, few, many or a size class.

.,.,TRBJ1-2,TRBV4-3,CASSQVGRTNYGYTF,TGCGCCAGCAGCCAAGTAGGCAGAACTAACTATGGCTACACCTTC
.,.,TRBJ1-5,TRBV18,CASSPSQVSQPQHF,TGTGCCAGCTCACCTTCCCAGGTTTCGCAGCCCCAGCATTTT
.,TRBD1,TRBJ2-3,TRBV6-6,CASSSPGQAHADTQYF,TGTGCCAGCAGTTCCCCGGGACAGGCGCACGCAGATACGCAGTATTTT
.,.,TRBJ2-2,TRBV15,CATSRRSGELFF,TGTGCCACCAGCCGTCGATCCGGGGAGCTGTTTTTT
.,TRBD2,TRBJ2-2,TRBV7-9,CASSLGWRGDTGELFF,TGTGCCAGCAGCTTAGGTTGGCGGGGGGACACCGGGGAGCTGTTTTTT
once,TRBD1,TRBJ2-7,TRBV4-1,CASSQDEWLRQGAYYEQYF,TGCGCCAGCAGCCAAGACGAATGGCTGAGACAGGGGGCCTACTACGAGCAGTACTTC
.,TRBD2,TRBJ2-3,TRBV7-2,CASSLFQREGPDTQYF,TGTGCCAGCAGCTTATTCCAGCGGGAGGGACCAGATACGCAGTATTTT
.,.,TRBJ2-3,TRBV12-5,CASGFAGTDTQYF,TGTGCTAGTGGTTTTGCGGGCACAGATACGCAGTATTTT
.,.,TRBJ2-2,TRBV7-3,CASSLTMPLNTGELFF,TGTGCCAGCAGCTTAACTATGCCATTGAACACCGGGGAGCTGTTTTTT
.,.,TRBJ1-6,TRBV6-5,CASSYSMGWESPLHF,TGTGCCAGCAGTTACTCTATGGGATGGGAGTCACCCCTCCACTTT
.,TRBD2,TRBJ2-1,TRBV27,CASSLSGLAATQFF,TGTGCCAGCAGTTTATCGGGACTAGCGGCTACGCAGTTCTTC
.,TRBD1,TRBJ2-2,TRBV25-1,CASRTPGTGFTGELFF,TGTGCCAGCAGAACTCCGGGGACAGGGTTTACCGGGGAGCTGTTTTTT
.,.,TRBJ1-1,TRBV30,CAWTRDFMNTEAFF,TGTGCCTGGACCCGGGACTTCATGAACACTGAAGCTTTCTTT
.,.,TRBJ2-7,TRBV10-3,CAISEPLDDYEQYF,TGTGCCATCAGTGAACCCCTAGATGACTACGAGCAGTACTTC
few,TRBD2,TRBJ2-3,TRBV7-2,CASSYTGLADTDTQYF,TGTGCCAGCAGTTATACGGGACTAGCGGACACAGATACGCAGTATTTT
.,TRBD1,TRBJ1-2,TRBV7-3,CASSTRQGGGYTF,TGTGCCAGCAGCACCCGACAGGGAGGTGGCTACACCTTC
.,.,TRBJ1-3,TRBV18,CASSSGNTIYF,TGTGCCAGCTCCTCTGGAAACACCATATATTTT
.,.,TRBJ2-6,TRBV9,CASSVAPDGANVLTF,TGTGCCAGCAGCGTAGCTCCAGACGGGGCCAACGTCCTGACTTTC
.,TRBD1,TRBJ2-3,TRBV5-1,CASSPGTGADTQYF,TGCGCCAGCAGCCCAGGGACAGGGGCAGATACGCAGTATTTT
.,.,TRBJ1-6,TRBV30,CAWSAQSPLHF,TGTGCCTGGAGCGCCCAGTCCCCCCTCCACTTT
.,.,TRBJ2-7,TRBV18,CASSPTGPPRHEQYF,TGTGCCAGCTCACCGACGGGGCCGCCCCGCCACGAGCAGTACTTC
.,TRBD2,TRBJ2-3,TRBV19,CASSAMGVAGVRPDTQYF,TGTGCCAGTAGTGCGATGGGTGTAGCGGGAGTCCGCCCAGATACGCAGTATTTT
.,.,TRBJ2-1,TRBV6-1,CASSESNGNEQFF,TGTGCCAGCAGTGAATCGAACGGGAATGAGCAGTTCTTC
.,TRBD2,TRBJ2-1,TRBV7-3,CASSSTGGRAGNEQFF,TGTGCCAGCAGCTCAACCGGCGGGAGGGCCGGGAATGAGCAGTTCTTC
.,.,TRBJ2-2,TRBV5-1,CASSPGLDTGELFF,TGCGCCAGCAGCCCCGGATTGGACACCGGGGAGCTGTTTTTT
.,.,TRBJ2-7,TRBV5-5,CASSSLGAYYEQYF,TGTGCCAGCAGCTCTTTGGGGGCTTACTACGAGCAGTACTTC
.,.,TRBJ2-5,TRBV18,CASSLKGQETQYF,TGTGCCAGCTCACTTAAGGGTCAAGAGACCCAGTACTTC
.,.,TRBJ2-1,TRBV5-1,CASSLDGISYNEQFF,TGCGCCAGCAGCTTGGACGGGATCTCCTACAATGAGCAGTTCTTC
.,TRBD1,TRBJ2-7,TRBV12-5,CASARTGLSYEQYF,TGTGCTAGTGCAAGGACAGGGCTTTCCTACGAGCAGTACTTC
.,TRBD2,TRBJ2-3,TRBV5-1,CASSPTLAGGPSDTQYF,TGCGCCAGCAGCCCGACCCTAGCGGGAGGGCCCTCAGATACGCAGTATTTT
.,.,TRBJ2-1,TRBV29-1,CSVDGELPYNEQFF,TGCAGCGTTGATGGCGAGCTCCCCTACAATGAGCAGTTCTTC
few,.,TRBJ1-2,TRBV19,CASSARKGDYGYTF,TGTGCCAGTAGTGCGCGTAAAGGCGACTATGGCTACACCTTC
.,TRBD2,TRBJ2-2,TRBV7-2,CASSLKLAGATGELFF,TGTGCCAGCAGCTTAAAACTAGCGGGAGCTACCGGGGAGCTGTTTTTT
.,.,TRBJ2-1,TRBV7-3,CASSFWEGAYNEQFF,TGTGCCAGCAGCTTCTGGGAGGGGGCCTACAATGAGCAGTTCTTC
few,.,TRBJ2-7,TRBV19,CASSIPGLGEQYF,TGTGCCAGTAGTATTCCGGGACTTGGGGAGCAGTACTTC
.,TRBD2,TRBJ2-5,TRBV2,CASSGSAGDQETQYF,TGTGCCAGCAGTGGATCAGCGGGGGACCAAGAGACCCAGTACTTC
.,TRBD2,TRBJ2-1,TRBV5-8,CASSPWSGLAGNEQFF,TGTGCCAGCAGCCCGTGGTCTGGACTAGCGGGCAATGAGCAGTTCTTC
.,TRBD2,TRBJ2-1,TRBV9,CASSPKTSGRAFAEQFF,TGTGCCAGCAGCCCGAAGACTAGCGGGAGGGCCTTCGCCGAGCAGTTCTTC
.,.,TRBJ2-1,TRBV19,CASSNHLHPREQFF,TGTGCCAGTAGTAATCACCTCCATCCAAGAGAGCAGTTCTTC
.,TRBD2,TRBJ2-1,TRBV7-6,CASSRGLAGYNEQFF,TGTGCCAGCAGCCGGGGACTAGCGGGATACAATGAGCAGTTCTTC
.,.,TRBJ2-3,TRBV29-1,CSVETGPGGTDTQYF,TGCAGCGTCGAGACGGGCCCAGGGGGCACAGATACGCAGTATTTT
.,.,TRBJ2-4,TRBV6-1,CASITGRIQYF,TGTGCCAGCATCACGGGGCGCATTCAGTACTTC
once,.,TRBJ2-1,TRBV4-2,CASSQDTGLVDEQFF,TGTGCCAGCAGCCAAGATACAGGCCTAGTCGATGAGCAGTTCTTC
.,TRBD2,TRBJ2-7,TRBV28,CASSREGPMSYEQYF,TGTGCCAGCAGTCGGGAGGGACCCATGTCCTACGAGCAGTACTTC
.,TRBD1,TRBJ1-5,TRBV19,CASSPDRGYQPQHF,TGTGCCAGTAGTCCCGACAGGGGGTATCAGCCCCAGCATTTT
.,.,TRBJ1-1,TRBV9,CASSGSNTEAFF,TGTGCCAGCAGCGGGTCAAACACTGAAGCTTTCTTT
.,.,TRBJ2-5,TRBV4-1,CASSRQFPPGQETQYF,TGCGCCAGCAGCCGCCAATTCCCCCCCGGCCAGGAGACCCAGTACTTC
.,.,TRBJ1-1,TRBV5-1,CASSLRLNTEAFF,TGCGCCAGCAGCTTAAGGCTTAACACTGAAGCTTTCTTT
once,.,TRBJ1-1,TRBV5-4,CATQREPGGSIAEAFF,TGTGCCACTCAGAGGGAACCGGGAGGATCGATCGCTGAAGCTTTCTTT
.,.,TRBJ2-7,TRBV5-1,CASRSQSDSYEQYF,TGCGCCAGCAGAAGTCAGAGTGACTCCTACGAGCAGTACTTC